This T cell receptor (beta chain) was captured in a study of T cell responses to AZD1222 COVID-19 vaccine. As to this clone: The antigen is not known.

Sequenced by immunoSEQ multiplex PCR; TCRdb stores in-frame clones only, minus some. The profile shows about 130,000 clones, approximately 91% of them singletons. V gave up 0 bases and J gave up 5 bases, with 8 bases separating them. The CDR3 has 13 amino acids. Germline V gene sequence: CDR1 SGHRS, CDR2 YFSETQ. Study results and limitations: White British donors predominated, females outnumbered males, and clonal diversity was possibly underestimated. Spike was spanned by vaccine-associated CD4 TCRs, which were dominant at 160-218 and 743-854.

The J gene is TRBJ1-1, the V gene TRBV5-1, with D perhaps TRBD1 (5 bases). The specimen was peripheral blood, collected 28 days after the second AZD1222 dose. This receptor was taken from an adult who received the AZD1222 COVID-19 vaccine. CDR3 amino acids: CASSLGWGTEAFF. The CDR3 DNA follows: TGCGCCAGCAGCTTGGGATGGGGGACTGAAGCTTTCTTT.